This T cell receptor (beta chain) was documented in a study of Ad26.COV2.S vaccination and SARS-CoV-2 variants. The study, taken as a whole, reports: Vaccine and placebo groups showed comparable non-spike TCR breadth. Estimates derived from TCR breadth and depth analyses may have underestimated total T cell responses.

In the case of this clone: Its antigen is unidentified.

Treatment noted: roughly 20 received Ad26.COV2.S at low or high dose, single or two shots; 5 received placebo; per-sample allocation not given. Day 63 after the first vaccine or placebo injection was the time point for sampling. Sequenced by immunoSEQ multiplex PCR; TCRdb stores in-frame clones only, minus some. This sample has roughly 700,000 clones, with approximately 88% found just once. Germline CDR1 is MNHEY and CDR2 is SVGAGI. The V gene lost 10 bases and the J gene lost 4 bases, with 10 bases spanning the gap. The CDR3 has 11 residues. This chain connects TRBV6-5 to TRBJ1-1; D is uncertain. The clonotype was recovered from a person aged 18-60 years who received the Ad26.COV2.S COVID-19 vaccine or a placebo. The specimen was peripheral blood, collected in a trial of Ad26.COV2.S vaccine versus placebo. CDR3 amino acids: CATESGTEAFF. The CDR3 nucleotides are TGTGCCACCGAGTCGGGCACTGAAGCTTTCTTT.